One T cell receptor (beta chain) is described in this entry. Its antigen is currently unknown. The control participants were healthy donors, and these controls were matched with respect to both age and sex. Negative isolation was applied to CD8+ and CD4+ T cells, and FACS enrichment was applied to TEMRA cells. Random hexamers were used to reverse transcribe the RNA input (0.5 to 1 ug). immunoSEQ multiplex PCR amplified TCR beta CDR3 across 54 Vbeta, 13 Jbeta. TCRdb re-called the immunoSEQ multiplex PCR reads through MiXCR, storing one row per CDR3 protein. The table includes approximately 100,000 distinct CDR3 sequences, about 95% detected once. This sample was taken from a study of CD8 T cells in Susac syndrome. Study findings and constraints: The study acknowledged a relatively small number of individuals in its TCR sequencing and HLA analysis.

The clonotype was recovered from a human donor in good health. Sequencing was carried out using CD4+ T cells from PBMCs.

This chain's CDR3 is CASSLRRQSYEQYF. The CDR3 DNA is TGTGCCAGCAGCCTCCGGAGGCAATCCTACGAGCAGTACTTC. The gene calls are TRBV7-2 and TRBJ2-7; D possibly corresponds to TRBD2 (5 bases). The CDR3 runs 14 residues. The V gene lost 5 bases and the J gene lost 1 base, with 12 bases spanning the gap. The germline gives CDR1 SGHTA, CDR2 FQGNSA.